This T cell receptor (beta chain) is drawn from a study of T cells in Graves' hyperthyroidism and ophthalmopathy. Turning to the study itself: Any treatment followed the collection of peripheral blood at initial diagnosis. Whole-study findings and limits: Within blood appeared most thyroid clonotypes that had expanded above 0.001.

This clonotype occurred a few times. The target antigen is unknown. Patients showing uncontrolled infection, other autoimmune disease, pregnancy or lactation were ineligible. Based on clinical symptoms, serum thyroxine and TRAb, thyroid ultrasound and orbital computed tomography, diagnoses were reached. Per the germline V gene, CDR1 is MDHEN and CDR2 is SYDVKM. The CDR3 runs 16 residues. V gave up 4 bases and J gave up 0 bases, with 12 bases separating them. Amplification of TCR beta CDR3 regions used RNA as the template. HTBI primers were used for first-round RT-PCR of the TCR CDR3. TCRdb reprocessed the multiplex PCR reads with MiXCR, giving one entry per CDR3 protein. The table lists hundreds of thousands of distinct CDR3 sequences, 14% of them singletons.

The TCR was taken from a woman aged 18-30 years with Graves' hyperthyroidism. The chain uses TRBV28 and TRBJ1-4; D is unclear. The sample consisted of blood. CDR3 sequence: CASSYPQKTTNEKLFF. The CDR3 bases are TGTGCCAGCAGTTATCCGCAGAAGACAACTAATGAAAAACTGTTTTTT.